The clone carrying this TCR beta chain appeared many times. What it binds is unknown. The sample originates from a study of response to subunit inactivated influenza vaccine. TCRdb ran MiXCR on the RT-PCR reads and lists one entry per CDR3 protein. The table records hundreds of thousands of distinct CDR3 sequences, 14% of them present only once. Overall study results and limits: Few additional T cells are recruited per seasonal influenza vaccination, authors suggested.

The CDR3 runs to 14 residues. The V gene's germline CDR1 is MNHEY and CDR2 SMNVEV (reference sequence). V dropped 5 bases and J dropped 6; count of bases not matched to a gene: 8. J is TRBJ2-7 and V is TRBV27; 9 nucleotides line up with TRBD1. The sequencing used PBMCs from blood, collected 14 to 15 days before vaccination. This TCR was sampled from a man aged 50 to 59 who received an inactivated influenza vaccine. The CDR3 DNA reads as TGTGCCAGCAGTGCAAGGGACAGGGTGAGCGAGCAGTACTTC. Translated: CASSARDRVSEQYF.